A selection of T cell receptor beta chains follows, all from one sample in a study of T cell responses to AZD1222 COVID-19 vaccine. Sequencing used immunoSEQ multiplex PCR; TCRdb keeps in-frame clones, though not all of them. Of tens of thousands of clones in the sample, about 87% are singletons; the top ten hold approximately 4.9%. Sequenced material: peripheral blood, taken on day 0 of AZD1222 vaccination. These receptor sequences come from an adult in good health. The CDR3 runs from the conserved cysteine through the conserved F or W. The order of the fields is clone size, V gene, D gene, J gene, CDR3 protein, CDR3 DNA. The D gene is left open where the match is weak. Clone size, where shown, is once, few, many, or a class for clones that have expanded.

NA	TRBV6-5	NA	TRBJ1-1	CATTGQRDTEAFF	TGTGCCACCACTGGACAGAGGGACACTGAAGCTTTCTTT
few	TRBV5-1	TRBD1	TRBJ1-2	CASRPRQGNGYTF	TGCGCCAGCAGACCCCGACAGGGGAATGGCTACACCTTC
few	TRBV3-1/TRBV3-2	NA	TRBJ2-6	CASSQEGSGANVLTF	TGTGCCAGCAGCCAAGAAGGGTCTGGGGCCAACGTCCTGACTTTC
NA	TRBV7-3	TRBD2	TRBJ2-1	CASSLIPSGGADEQFF	TGTGCCAGCAGCTTAATCCCTAGCGGGGGGGCCGATGAGCAGTTCTTC
NA	TRBV5-1	TRBD1	TRBJ2-5	CASSNRDRAETQYF	TGCGCCAGCAGCAATCGGGACAGGGCAGAGACCCAGTACTTC
NA	TRBV18	TRBD1	TRBJ1-4	CASSGDRGREKLFF	TGTGCCAGCTCCGGAGACAGGGGCAGAGAAAAACTGTTTTTT
NA	TRBV29-1	TRBD1	TRBJ2-7	CSVEDGQGKEQYF	TGCAGCGTTGAAGACGGACAGGGTAAAGAGCAGTACTTC
NA	TRBV5-6	TRBD1	TRBJ1-2	CASSLEDRNRGYTF	TGTGCCAGCAGCCTCGAGGACAGGAACCGTGGCTACACCTTC
NA	TRBV7-8	TRBD1	TRBJ1-1	CASSSRTGNTEAFF	TGTGCCAGCAGCTCTAGGACAGGGAACACTGAAGCTTTCTTT
NA	TRBV5-1	TRBD1	TRBJ2-7	CASSDRTGTYEQYF	TGCGCCAGCAGCGACCGGACAGGGACCTACGAGCAGTACTTC
once	TRBV6-2/TRBV6-3	NA	TRBJ1-1	CASSSTIGGTEAFF	TGTGCCAGCAGTTCCACAATAGGTGGCACTGAAGCTTTCTTT
once	TRBV27	NA	TRBJ2-6	CASSTGGTSGANVLTF	TGTGCCAGCAGCACAGGAGGAACCTCTGGGGCCAACGTCCTGACTTTC
NA	TRBV18	TRBD1	TRBJ1-1	CASSPPGDRGAFF	TGTGCCAGCTCACCACCGGGGGACAGAGGAGCTTTCTTT
NA	TRBV14	NA	TRBJ1-2	CASSPLGSSYGYTF	TGTGCCAGCAGCCCTTTGGGGAGCAGCTATGGCTACACCTTC
NA	TRBV7-8	NA	TRBJ1-1	CASSRGREVNTEAFF	TGTGCCAGCAGCCGCGGCCGAGAAGTTAACACTGAAGCTTTCTTT
NA	TRBV2	TRBD2	TRBJ2-5	CASSEVLAGAGTQYF	TGTGCCAGCAGTGAAGTCCTAGCGGGGGCGGGGACCCAGTACTTC
NA	TRBV7-9	NA	TRBJ2-7	CASSRDSGYEQYF	TGTGCCAGCAGCCGGGACTCTGGCTACGAGCAGTACTTC
NA	TRBV3-1/TRBV3-2	TRBD2	TRBJ2-3	CASSQVLPGGAGTDTQYF	TGTGCCAGCAGCCAAGTCCTACCCGGGGGGGCTGGCACAGATACGCAGTATTTT
NA	TRBV29-1	NA	TRBJ2-7	CSVEGLFDGEQYF	TGCAGCGTTGAAGGCCTGTTCGACGGCGAGCAGTACTTC
NA	TRBV5-5	NA	TRBJ1-5	CASSLRTDNQPQHF	TGTGCCAGCAGCCTCCGGACAGACAATCAGCCCCAGCATTTT
once	TRBV4-1	NA	TRBJ2-1	CASSQGQETYNEQFF	TGCGCCAGCAGCCAAGGTCAGGAAACCTACAATGAGCAGTTCTTC
NA	TRBV3-1/TRBV3-2	NA	TRBJ1-1	CASSLLGIAASGTEAFF	TGTGCCAGCAGCCTGCTAGGGATCGCAGCTTCTGGCACTGAAGCTTTCTTT